Listed here are 13 T cell receptor beta chains from one sample, sequenced in a study of T cell responses to AZD1222 COVID-19 vaccine. Sequenced by immunoSEQ multiplex PCR; TCRdb stores in-frame clones only, minus some. The sample has about 86,000 clones; more than 75% are singletons. Sequencing used peripheral blood, obtained on day 0 of AZD1222 vaccination. These receptors were collected from an adult in good health.

The chain couples TRBV5-4 to TRBJ2-2, with D possibly matching TRBD1 (6 bases). CDR3 length: 15 residues. Germline CDR1 SGHNT, CDR2 YYREEE (reference sequence). Trimming stripped 6 bases from V and 5 bases from J, with 17 bases between. The CDR3 reads CASKRDNPWTGELFF. Here the CDR3 DNA reads TGTGCCAGCAAACGGGACAACCCGTGGACCGGGGAGCTGTTTTTT.

This chain connects TRBV5-1 to TRBJ2-3, with 12 positions matching TRBD2. The V segment lost 0 bases and the J segment 3 bases; nucleotides outside the gene matches: 5. The germline V gene has CDR1 SGHRS and CDR2 YFSETQ. There are 17 residues in the CDR3. As DNA, the CDR3 is TGCGCCAGCAGCTTGGGACTAGCGGGAGAGGGGACAGATACGCAGTATTTT. Its protein is CASSLGLAGEGTDTQYF.

The chain carries TRBV9 and TRBJ2-7, with D possibly TRBD2 on 5 matching bases. The V gene lost 0 bases and the J gene lost 3 bases, with 13 bases spanning the gap. CDR1 is SGDLS, CDR2 YYNGEE, per germline. The CDR3 has 15 residues. The CDR3 loop reads CASSVEREPYYEQYF. CDR3 coding DNA: TGTGCCAGCAGCGTAGAACGGGAACCCTACTACGAGCAGTACTTC.

This chain links TRBV7-8 with TRBJ1-3, with D perhaps matching TRBD1 (5 bases). The CDR3 contains 13 residues. Trimming removed 5 bases at V and 7 bases at J, with 12 bases between. Germline V gene data show CDR1 as SGHVS and CDR2 as FQNEAQ. CDR3: CASSEGTPNTIYF. Here the CDR3 DNA reads TGTGCCAGCAGCGAGGGGACTCCCAACACCATATATTTT.

J is TRBJ2-7 and V is TRBV30; 7 bases are a match to TRBD2. The CDR3 runs to 17 residues. Per the germline V gene, CDR1 is GTSNPN and CDR2 is SVGIG (reference sequence). V was pared by 7 bases and J by 0 bases, with 18 bases of the junction left unmatched. The CDR3 reads CASSGGREGRSSYEQYF. In DNA, the CDR3 is TGTGCCTCGTCCGGGGGGAGGGAGGGCCGAAGCTCCTACGAGCAGTACTTC.

The V and J genes are TRBV7-7 and TRBJ2-1; TRBD1 aligns across 8 bases. This CDR3 spans 15 amino acids. Trimming at V came to 3 bases and at J to 5 bases, leaving 6 bases not matched to a gene. The V gene's germline CDR1 is SSHAT and CDR2 FNYEAQ (reference sequence). In DNA form, the CDR3 reads TGTGCCAGCAGCTTGACAGGGGACCGAAACAATGAGCAGTTCTTC. Residues: CASSLTGDRNNEQFF. Looking up the rest from reference TRBV7-7 and TRBJ2-1 gives the full variable domain: GAGVSQSPRYKVTKRGQDVTLRCDPISSHATLYWYQQALGQGPEFLTYFNYEAQPDKSGLPSDRFSAERPEGSISTLTIQRTEQRDSAMYRCASSLTGDRNNEQFFGPGTRLTVL.

Points on this clone: An end of the junction differs from the germline gene, which may be a read error. The V call is TRBV6-5, the J call TRBJ1-4, with 8 bases that match TRBD1. This CDR3 is 15 amino acids long. Per the germline V gene, CDR1 is MNHEY and CDR2 is SVGAGI. The DNA of the CDR3 is TGTGCCAGCAGTTGGCAGGGGGCAACGAATGAAAAACTGTTTTTT. Protein: CASSWQGATNEKLFF.

The chain employs TRBV18 and TRBJ2-7; tentative D call: TRBD1 (6 bases). Germline V gene sequence: CDR1 KGHSH, CDR2 LQKENI. The V gene lost 6 bases and the J gene lost 1 base, with 13 bases spanning the gap. This CDR3 contains 14 residues. The DNA for the CDR3 is TGTGCCAGCTCTCTTGCACAGGGTTCCTACGAGCAGTACTTC. It specifies CASSLAQGSYEQYF.

V is TRBV30 and J is TRBJ2-1; 8 positions match TRBD2. CDR1 and CDR2 from the germline V gene are GTSNPN and SVGIG (reference sequence). The CDR3 runs 13 residues. Trimming took 5 bases from V and 8 from J; bases not matched to a gene: 8. The CDR3 DNA reads TGTGCCTGGGGGAGCGGGAGTAAGTATGAGCAGTTCTTC. The encoded protein is CAWGSGSKYEQFF. The whole variable domain, remainder taken from reference TRBV30 and TRBJ2-1, is SQTIHQWPATLVQPVGSPLSLECTVEGTSNPNLYWYRQAAGRGLQLLFYSVGIGQISSEVPQNLSASRPQDRQFILSSKKLLLSDSGFYLCAWGSGSKYEQFFGPGTRLTVL.

For the CDR3, the DNA is TGTGCCAGCAGTTACCTCTACGAGCAGTACTTC. Protein product: CASSYLYEQYF. This chain connects TRBV6-2 or TRBV6-3 to TRBJ2-7, with D hard to call. The CDR3 is 11 residues long. CDR1 MNHEY and CDR2 SVGEGT come from the germline V gene. The germline V and J ends were trimmed by 2 bases and 3 bases, with 2 bases remaining between them.

This clone was seen a handful of times. The V gene is TRBV6-5, the J gene TRBJ1-2; D unresolved. Germline assignment: CDR1 MNHEY and CDR2 SVGAGI. The CDR3 runs 16 residues. Between the trimmed V and J ends, which lost 0 bases and 1 base, there was a span of 12 bases. In DNA form, the CDR3 reads TGTGCCAGCAGTTACTCGATGGCAGTTTTTAACTATGGCTACACCTTC. Its protein is CASSYSMAVFNYGYTF.

The V call is TRBV30, the J call TRBJ2-3; D is possibly TRBD1 (6 bases). The CDR3 totals 12 residues. Germline lookup yields CDR1 GTSNPN and CDR2 SVGIG (reference sequence). The V end was cut by 4 bases, the J end by 4 bases, with 9 bases between. This CDR3 reads CAWNPGADTQYF. The DNA of the CDR3 is TGTGCCTGGAACCCAGGGGCAGATACGCAGTATTTT.

The J gene is TRBJ1-1, the V gene TRBV6-5; weak D call: TRBD1 (5 bases). The CDR3 loop spans 14 amino acids. Deletions cut 8 bases from V and 6 bases from J, with 19 bases between. In germline, CDR1 is MNHEY, CDR2 SVGAGI. The CDR3 here is CASLLGGGRAEAFF. The CDR3 coding sequence is TGTGCCAGCCTGTTGGGGGGAGGGAGGGCTGAAGCTTTCTTT.